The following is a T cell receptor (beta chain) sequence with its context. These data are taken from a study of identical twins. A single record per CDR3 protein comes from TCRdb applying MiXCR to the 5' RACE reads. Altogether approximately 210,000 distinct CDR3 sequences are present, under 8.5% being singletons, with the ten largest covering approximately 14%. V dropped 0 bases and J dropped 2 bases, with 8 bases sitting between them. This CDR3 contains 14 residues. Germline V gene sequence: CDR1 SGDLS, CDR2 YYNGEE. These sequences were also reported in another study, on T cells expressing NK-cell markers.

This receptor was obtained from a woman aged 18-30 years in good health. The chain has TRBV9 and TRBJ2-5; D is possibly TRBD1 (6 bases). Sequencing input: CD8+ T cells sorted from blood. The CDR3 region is CASSVAGTQETQYF. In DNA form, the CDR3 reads TGTGCCAGCAGCGTAGCCGGGACACAAGAGACCCAGTACTTC. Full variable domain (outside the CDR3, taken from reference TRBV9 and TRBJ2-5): DSGVTQTPKHLITATGQRVTLRCSPRSGDLSVYWYQQSLDQGLQFLIQYYNGEERAKGNILERFSAQQFPDLHSELNLSSLELGDSALYFCASSVAGTQETQYFGPGTRLLVL.